This record looks at one T cell receptor beta chain sequence and its context. Its antigen is still unknown. Vbeta (60) and Jbeta (13) primers were used in the PCR. The data were produced by immunoSEQ multiplex PCR, yet TCRdb's version contains in-frame clones alone and is incomplete. Found here are about 140,000 clones, approximately 85% of them singletons; the top ten hold roughly 0.5%. The data derive from a study of cytomegalovirus exposure and HLA in healthy donors. V was cut by 6 bases and J by 4 bases, with 18 bases left in between. Per germline, CDR1 MGHRA and CDR2 YSYEKL. The CDR3 length is 15 residues. General study findings and limits: Despite most TCR sequences being rare, some public TCRs occurred in many donors. Trimming of TCR beta V- and J-genes showed a link, identified in a later analysis, to a missense DCLRE1C variant. Further analysis was carried out later, and it showed several of the most significant clusters appearing linked to common viral pathogens. There was a cluster of highly shared sequence variants that was likely a sequencing artifact.

The receptor was derived from a woman in her forties in good health and CMV-seronegative. The sequencing sample was made of PBMCs. This chain connects TRBV4-1 to TRBJ1-2; possibly TRBD1 for D (5 bases). CDR3 bases: TGCGCCAGCAGGTCTCCGGGCCGCGGGGGCTATGGCTACACCTTC. It codes for CASRSPGRGGYGYTF.